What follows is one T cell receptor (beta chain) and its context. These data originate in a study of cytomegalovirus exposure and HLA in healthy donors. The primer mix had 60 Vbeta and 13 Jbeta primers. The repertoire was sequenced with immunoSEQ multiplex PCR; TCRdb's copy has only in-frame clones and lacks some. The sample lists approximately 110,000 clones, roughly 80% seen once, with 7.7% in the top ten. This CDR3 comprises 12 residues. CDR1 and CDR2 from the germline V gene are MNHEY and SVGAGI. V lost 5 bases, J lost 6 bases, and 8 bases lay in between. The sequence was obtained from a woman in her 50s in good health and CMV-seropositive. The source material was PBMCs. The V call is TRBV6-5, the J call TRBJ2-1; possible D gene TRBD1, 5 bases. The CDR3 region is CASSQQGNEQFF. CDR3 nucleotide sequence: TGTGCCAGCAGTCAGCAGGGCAATGAGCAGTTCTTC.